This TCR beta chain was observed in a study of blood T cells in healthy people across ages. Study-wide background: Roughly one uniquely barcoded beta molecule per two T cells was captured.

The CDR3 extends over 16 amino acids. Trimming took off 6 bases at V and 0 bases at J, with 15 bases between the two ends. Germline values: CDR1 MNHEY, CDR2 SMNVEV (reference sequence). Donors were systemically healthy Caucasian individuals from Russia aged roughly 6 to 95 years. Alongside a J-beta primer mix, a sample-barcoded 5' primer served in a second PCR lasting roughly 7 to 11 cycles. TCRdb analysed the 5' RACE reads with MiXCR anew, one entry per CDR3 protein. The sample consists of some 780,000 distinct CDR3 sequences, more than 50% of them appearing once. Study-wide results and limits: A conclusive naive versus antigen-experienced comparison was prevented by the unsorted PBMCs.

As to this clonotype: Its antigen is not known.

The chain couples TRBV27 to TRBJ2-1; D is possibly TRBD1 (6 bases). Source material: blood. The TCR was taken from a man aged 35 to 55 in good health. In DNA form, the CDR3 reads TGTGCCAGCAGATCCGGGACAACGAGCTCCTACAATGAGCAGTTCTTC. Translation: CASRSGTTSSYNEQFF.